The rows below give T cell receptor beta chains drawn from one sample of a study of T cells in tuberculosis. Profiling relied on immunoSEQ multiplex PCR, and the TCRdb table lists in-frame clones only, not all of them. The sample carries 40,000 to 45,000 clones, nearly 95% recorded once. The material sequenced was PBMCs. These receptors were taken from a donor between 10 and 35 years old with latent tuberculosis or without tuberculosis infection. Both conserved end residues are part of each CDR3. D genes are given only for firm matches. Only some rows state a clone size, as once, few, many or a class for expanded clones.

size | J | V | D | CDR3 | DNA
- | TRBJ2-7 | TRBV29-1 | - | CSVEDPGRVGYEQYF | TGCAGCGTTGAAGATCCGGGCAGGGTCGGCTACGAGCAGTACTTC
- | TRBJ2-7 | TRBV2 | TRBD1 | CASSDGTDTYEQYF | TGTGCCAGCAGTGACGGGACAGATACCTACGAGCAGTACTTC
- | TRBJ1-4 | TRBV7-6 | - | CASSLAGGHEKLFF | TGTGCCAGCAGCCTAGCCGGCGGCCATGAAAAACTGTTTTTT
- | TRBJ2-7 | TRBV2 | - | CASSEGSDSLYEQYF | TGTGCCAGCAGTGAGGGCTCGGACTCCCTCTACGAGCAGTACTTC
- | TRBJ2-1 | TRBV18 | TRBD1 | CASSPDRGYDNEQFF | TGTGCCAGCTCACCGGACAGGGGATATGACAATGAGCAGTTCTTC
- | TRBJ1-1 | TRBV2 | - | CASSDRQGNTEAFF | TGTGCCAGCAGTGATAGGCAGGGGAACACTGAAGCTTTCTTT
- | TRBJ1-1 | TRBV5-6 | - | CASRNTGKNTEAFF | TGTGCCAGCAGAAACACAGGAAAGAACACTGAAGCTTTCTTT
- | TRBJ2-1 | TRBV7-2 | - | CASSLERMHNEQFF | TGTGCCAGCAGCTTAGAGCGGATGCACAATGAGCAGTTCTTC
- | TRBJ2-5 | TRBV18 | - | CASSPGRQETQYF | TGTGCCAGCTCACCAGGCAGGCAAGAGACCCAGTACTTC
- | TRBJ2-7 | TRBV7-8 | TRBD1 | CASSLVGGTGLSLSYEQYF | TGTGCCAGCAGCTTAGTAGGTGGGACAGGGTTAAGCTTATCCTACGAGCAGTACTTC
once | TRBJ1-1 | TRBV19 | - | CASSTGGRTEAFF | TGTGCCAGTAGTACTGGGGGCCGCACTGAAGCTTTCTTT
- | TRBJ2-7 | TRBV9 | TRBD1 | CASSVSGGEQYF | TGTGCCAGCAGCGTGTCAGGGGGTGAGCAGTACTTC
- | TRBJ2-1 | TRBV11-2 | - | CASSLYAGSSSYNEQFF | TGTGCCAGCAGCTTATATGCGGGGTCGAGCTCCTACAATGAGCAGTTCTTC
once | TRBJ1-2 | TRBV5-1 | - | CASSPTPGTQLFSYTF | TGCGCCAGCAGCCCGACCCCAGGGACTCAACTTTTTAGCTACACCTTC
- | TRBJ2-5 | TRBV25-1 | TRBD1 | CASSEWGTGGETQYF | TGTGCCAGCAGTGAATGGGGGACAGGCGGGGAGACCCAGTACTTC
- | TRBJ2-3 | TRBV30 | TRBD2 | CAWSFGLAPSTDTQYF | TGTGCCTGGAGTTTCGGACTAGCGCCCAGCACAGATACGCAGTATTTT
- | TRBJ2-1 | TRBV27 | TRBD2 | CASSLGLAGDNEQFF | TGTGCCAGCAGTTTGGGACTAGCGGGTGACAATGAGCAGTTCTTC
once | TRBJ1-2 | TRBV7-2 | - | CASSFRGGHLNYGYTF | TGTGCCAGCAGCTTTAGGGGGGGACACCTTAACTATGGCTACACCTTC
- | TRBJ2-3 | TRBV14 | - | CASSPYEGDTQYF | TGTGCCAGCAGCCCGTACGAGGGAGATACGCAGTATTTT
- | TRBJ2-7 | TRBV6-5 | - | CASSSGTPVIKQYF | TGTGCCAGCAGTTCCGGGACTCCAGTGATCAAGCAGTACTTC
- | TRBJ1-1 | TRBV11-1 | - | CASSLGGGERLNTEAFF | TGTGCCAGCAGCTTAGGTGGGGGGGAGAGACTGAACACTGAAGCTTTCTTT
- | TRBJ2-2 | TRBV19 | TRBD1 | CASSPTTTGGLAGELFF | TGTGCCAGTAGTCCCACGACGACAGGGGGCTTGGCCGGGGAGCTGTTTTTT
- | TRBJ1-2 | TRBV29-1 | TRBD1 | CSALSGQGAYGYTF | TGCAGCGCATTATCGGGACAGGGTGCCTATGGCTACACCTTC
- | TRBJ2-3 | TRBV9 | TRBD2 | CASSVGGLGSDTQYF | TGTGCCAGCAGCGTCGGGGGGTTGGGATCAGATACGCAGTATTTT
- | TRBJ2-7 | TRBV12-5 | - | CASGFPLGLTTYEQYF | TGTGCTAGTGGTTTCCCTTTAGGTCTTACTACCTACGAGCAGTACTTC
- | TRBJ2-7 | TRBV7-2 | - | CASSLANSGSYEQYF | TGTGCCAGCAGCTTAGCTAATAGCGGATCCTACGAGCAGTACTTC
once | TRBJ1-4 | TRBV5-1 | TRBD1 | CASSLGGQTNEKLFF | TGCGCCAGCAGCTTGGGGGGACAGACTAATGAAAAACTGTTTTTT
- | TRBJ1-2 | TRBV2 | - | CASSDELSYGYTF | TGTGCCAGCAGTGACGAGCTATCCTATGGCTACACCTTC
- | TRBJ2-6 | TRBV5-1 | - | CASSLATGSTGANVLTF | TGCGCCAGCAGCTTGGCCACGGGATCCACCGGGGCCAACGTCCTGACTTTC
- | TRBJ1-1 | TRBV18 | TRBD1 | CASSLGTGGDTEAFF | TGTGCCAGCTCACTAGGGACAGGGGGAGACACTGAAGCTTTCTTT
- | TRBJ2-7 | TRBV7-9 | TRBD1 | CALGTGDGYEQYF | TGTGCTTTAGGGACAGGGGATGGATACGAGCAGTACTTC
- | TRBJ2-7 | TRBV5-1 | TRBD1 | CASSLPGQERGEQYF | TGCGCCAGCAGCTTGCCGGGACAGGAGAGGGGCGAGCAGTACTTC
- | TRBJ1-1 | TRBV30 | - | CAWSVVVGVYTEAFF | TGTGCCTGGAGTGTCGTAGTCGGGGTTTACACTGAAGCTTTCTTT
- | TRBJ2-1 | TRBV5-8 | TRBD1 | CASTSRDSSYNEQFF | TGTGCCAGCACCTCCCGGGACAGTTCCTACAATGAGCAGTTCTTC
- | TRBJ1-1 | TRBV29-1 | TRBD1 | CSAGQANTEAFF | TGCAGCGCCGGACAGGCGAACACTGAAGCTTTCTTT
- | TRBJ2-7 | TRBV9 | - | CASSPQITGYEQYF | TGTGCCAGCAGCCCACAGATTACGGGGTACGAGCAGTACTTC
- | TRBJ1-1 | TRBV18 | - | CASSPSPFNTEAFF | TGTGCCAGCTCACCTAGCCCTTTTAACACTGAAGCTTTCTTT
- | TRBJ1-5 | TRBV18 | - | CASSPEQSNQPQHF | TGTGCCAGCTCACCCGAACAAAGCAATCAGCCCCAGCATTTT
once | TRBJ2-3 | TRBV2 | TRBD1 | CASSDRQGPTDTQYF | TGTGCCAGCAGTGATCGACAGGGCCCCACAGATACGCAGTATTTT
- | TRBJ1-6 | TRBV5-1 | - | CASSQGLGRDSYNSPLHF | TGCGCCAGCAGCCAGGGCCTCGGGAGGGACTCCTATAATTCACCCCTCCACTTT
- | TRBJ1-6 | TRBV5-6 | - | CASSLGAGDVGSYNSPLHF | TGTGCCAGCAGCTTGGGGGCAGGGGATGTGGGGTCGTATAATTCACCCCTCCACTTT
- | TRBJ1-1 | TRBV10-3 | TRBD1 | CAIRGTGGTEAFF | TGTGCCATCAGGGGGACAGGGGGCACTGAAGCTTTCTTT
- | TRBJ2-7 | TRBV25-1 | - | CASSEGNRGEQYF | TGTGCCAGCAGTGAGGGGAACCGGGGAGAGCAGTACTTC
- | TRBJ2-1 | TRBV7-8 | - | CASSLGGGGTYNEQFF | TGTGCCAGCAGCTTAGGAGGAGGGGGCACCTACAATGAGCAGTTCTTC
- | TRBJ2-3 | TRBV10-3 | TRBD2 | CAISLRGGGTDTQYF | TGTGCCATCAGCTTGCGGGGGGGAGGTACAGATACGCAGTATTTT
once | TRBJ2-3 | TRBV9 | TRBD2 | CASSVTSGASKYTDTQYF | TGTGCCAGCAGCGTAACTAGCGGGGCCTCAAAATACACAGATACGCAGTATTTT
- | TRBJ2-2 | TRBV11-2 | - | CASSFFGMVPGELFF | TGTGCCAGCAGCTTTTTCGGGATGGTCCCCGGGGAGCTGTTTTTT
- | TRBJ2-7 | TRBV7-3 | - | CASSFSGASISRGEQYF | TGTGCCAGCAGCTTCTCCGGCGCGTCTATCTCGAGAGGCGAGCAGTACTTC
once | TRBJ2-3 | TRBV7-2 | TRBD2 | CASSLVPGGDTQYF | TGTGCCAGCAGCTTAGTTCCGGGAGGAGATACGCAGTATTTT